This paragraph covers one TCR beta chain sequence. Antigen: not known. The data originate from a study of cytomegalovirus exposure and HLA in healthy donors. The PCR made use of 60 Vbeta and 13 Jbeta primers. Sequencing was performed with immunoSEQ multiplex PCR; in TCRdb, only in-frame clones are kept and a portion is missing. The sample includes roughly 190,000 clones, roughly 80% of them seen just once. Germline CDR1 reads KGHSH; CDR2 reads LQKENI. Trimming took 3 bases from V and 1 from J; bases not matched to a gene: 7. The CDR3 is 16 amino acids. General study results and limits: Overall, 164 TCR beta chains were annotated as cytomegalovirus-associated.

This chain links TRBV18 with TRBJ1-1, with 8 bases lining up with TRBD1. This TCR was sampled from a woman aged 30 to 39 in good health and CMV-seropositive. The sequenced sample was PBMCs. The CDR3 here is CASSPRPDRENTEAFF. Here the CDR3 DNA reads TGTGCCAGCTCACCCCGACCGGACAGGGAGAACACTGAAGCTTTCTTT.